These T cell receptor beta chains were read from a single sample in a study of shared clonotypes between healthy human individuals. Data came from immunoSEQ multiplex PCR; TCRdb stores just in-frame clones and leaves some out. Among some 980,000 clones listed, 60% to 85% were seen once. Sequencing was carried out using memory CD4+ T cells sorted from blood. Receptors originate from a man aged 18-30 years in good health. Both conserved end residues are part of each CDR3. D genes are given only for firm matches.

V gene | D gene | CDR3 length | CDR3 protein
TRBV2 | NA | 15 | CASGTATVSGNTIYF
TRBV30 | TRBD2 | 14 | CAWSSGGFSYEQYF
TRBV11-2 | NA | 17 | CASSSLRQEGTGNTIYF
TRBV7-2 | NA | 14 | CASRAGTLNNEQFF
TRBV6-6 | NA | 15 | CASSYSGPSNSPLHF
TRBV6-4 | TRBD2 | 15 | CASSDEAGVSDTQYF
TRBV29-1 | NA | 11 | CSARGPGEAFF
TRBV7-2 | NA | 15 | CASSRGRQARSPLHF
TRBV5-1 | NA | 15 | CASSLQPTGGEKLFF
TRBV19 | TRBD1 | 15 | CASSIQGATNEKLFF
TRBV4-3 | NA | 17 | CASSQDGGQGTLAEAFF
TRBV7-2 | TRBD1 | 15 | CASSLRGTGMDTQYF
TRBV30 | TRBD1 | 12 | CAWKSQGAEAFF
TRBV5-1 | NA | 12 | CASSLEGHGYTF
TRBV28 | NA | 15 | CASIGGGALNTEAFF
TRBV30 | NA | 11 | CAWANTGELFF
TRBV7-9 | NA | 17 | CASSLGGGSSYNSPLHF
TRBV6-5 | TRBD1 | 15 | CASSYSRRQGPIQYF
TRBV5-4 | NA | 14 | CASSLGQVYNEQFF
TRBV2 | NA | 14 | CASNGNSGGNTQYF
TRBV19 | NA | 16 | CASTHILGGGNTEAFF
TRBV6-4 | NA | 15 | CASSHSCDLQETQYF
TRBV30 | TRBD2 | 17 | CAWSATLTSGGADTQYF